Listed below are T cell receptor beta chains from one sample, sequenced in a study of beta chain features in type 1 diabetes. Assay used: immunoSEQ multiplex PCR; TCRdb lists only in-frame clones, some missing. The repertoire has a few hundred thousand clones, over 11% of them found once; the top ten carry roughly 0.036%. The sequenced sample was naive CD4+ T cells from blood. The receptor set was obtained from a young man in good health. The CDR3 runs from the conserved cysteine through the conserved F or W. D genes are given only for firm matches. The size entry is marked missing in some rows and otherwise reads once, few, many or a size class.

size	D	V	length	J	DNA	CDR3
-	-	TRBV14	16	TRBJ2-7	TGTGCCAGCAGCCCGAGACTGGGACACGTATCCTACGAGCAGTACTTC	CASSPRLGHVSYEQYF
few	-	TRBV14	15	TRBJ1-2	TGTGCCAGCAGCCAAGCTAGTGGGTTCAACTATGGCTACACCTTC	CASSQASGFNYGYTF
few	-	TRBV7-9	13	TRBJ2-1	TGTGCCAGCAGCGGCCGTGGTTACAATGAGCAGTTCTTC	CASSGRGYNEQFF
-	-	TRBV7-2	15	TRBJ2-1	TGTGCCAGCAGCCTAGGTCCAGGGTCCTACAATGAGCAGTTCTTC	CASSLGPGSYNEQFF
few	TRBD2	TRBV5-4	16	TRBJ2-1	TGTGCCAGCAGCGTGGGACTAGCGCGGACCTACAATGAGCAGTTCTTC	CASSVGLARTYNEQFF
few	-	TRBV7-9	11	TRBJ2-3	TGTGCCAGCAGCTCCGGAGTGGGGCAGTATTTT	CASSSGVGQYF
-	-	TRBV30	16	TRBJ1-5	TGTGCCTGGAGTGTACGACGGGGAGGGGGCAATCAGCCCCAGCATTTT	CAWSVRRGGGNQPQHF
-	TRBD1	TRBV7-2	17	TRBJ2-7	TGTGCCAGCAGCCCGGCAGCCCGTAGGACAGGGAGGAACGAGCAGTACTTC	CASSPAARRTGRNEQYF
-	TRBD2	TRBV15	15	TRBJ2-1	TGTGCCACCAGCAGTATCCAGCGGGGGGCAAATGAGCAGTTCTTC	CATSSIQRGANEQFF
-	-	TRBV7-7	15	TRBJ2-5	TGTGCTAGCAGCTTAGGAGGCCGCCAGCAAGAGACCCAGTACTTC	CASSLGGRQQETQYF
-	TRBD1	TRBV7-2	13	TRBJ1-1	TGTGCCAGCAGCGCGACAGGGAGCACTGAAGCTTTCTTT	CASSATGSTEAFF
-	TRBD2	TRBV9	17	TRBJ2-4	TGTGCCAGCAGCCCCCGGGTCGGTAGCGGGAGGGATGACATTCAGTACTTC	CASSPRVGSGRDDIQYF
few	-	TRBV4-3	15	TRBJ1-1	TGCGCCAGCAGCCGATCTTCTGGGCCTAACACTGAAGCTTTCTTT	CASSRSSGPNTEAFF
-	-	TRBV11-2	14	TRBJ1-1	TGTGCCAGCAGCTTGGGTAATATGAACACTGAAGCTTTCTTT	CASSLGNMNTEAFF
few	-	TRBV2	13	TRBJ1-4	TGTGCCAGCAACGGAGCAACTAATGAAAAACTGTTTTTT	CASNGATNEKLFF
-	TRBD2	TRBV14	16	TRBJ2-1	TGTGCCAGCAGCCAAGGAGGACTAGCGTTCTACAATGAGCAGTTCTTC	CASSQGGLAFYNEQFF
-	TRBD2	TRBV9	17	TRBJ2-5	TGTGCCAGCAGCGTAGAGCTAGCGGGAGGTCCAGGCGCGACCCAGTACTTC	CASSVELAGGPGATQYF
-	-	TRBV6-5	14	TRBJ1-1	TGTGCCAGCACGAAGGGCCCCTTGAACACTGAAGCTTTCTTT	CASTKGPLNTEAFF
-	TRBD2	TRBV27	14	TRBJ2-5	TGTGCCAGCAGTTTCCAGCGGGAGTCCGTGACCCAGTACTTC	CASSFQRESVTQYF
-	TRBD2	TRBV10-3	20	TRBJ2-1	TGTGCCATCAGTGGAACAATGGGACTAGCGGAGACTAGCTCCTACAATGAGCAGTTCTTC	CAISGTMGLAETSSYNEQFF
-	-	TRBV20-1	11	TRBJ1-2	TGCAGTGCTAGAGATCTCGGGAGCTACACCTTC	CSARDLGSYTF
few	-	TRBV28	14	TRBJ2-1	TGTGCCAGCAGTTTAATTGCGGGTGGCCATGAGCAGTTCTTC	CASSLIAGGHEQFF
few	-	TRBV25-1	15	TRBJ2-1	TGTGCCAGCAGCCCGTGGGCTAGCGCCAACAATGAGCAGTTCTTC	CASSPWASANNEQFF
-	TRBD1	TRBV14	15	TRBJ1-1	TGTGCCTGCAGAGATACGACAGGGTCCAACACTGAAGCTTTCTTT	CACRDTTGSNTEAFF
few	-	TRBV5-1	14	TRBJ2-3	TGCGCCAGCAGCTTGGAGGTCCGCACAGATACGCAGTATTTT	CASSLEVRTDTQYF
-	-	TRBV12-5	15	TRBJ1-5	TGTGCATTCCCACCGGGAGGATGGGGCAATCAGCCCCAGCATTTT	CAFPPGGWGNQPQHF
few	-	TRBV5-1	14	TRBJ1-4	TGCGCCAGCTGCGAGTCCAATCTTAATGAAAAACTGTTTTTT	CASCESNLNEKLFF
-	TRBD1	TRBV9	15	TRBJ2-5	TGTGCCAGCAGCACAGGGGGCGGGCGACAAGAGACCCAGTACTTC	CASSTGGGRQETQYF
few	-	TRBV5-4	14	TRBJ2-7	TGTGCCAGCAGCACAAGGGGCAGGGGCTACGAGCAGTACTTC	CASSTRGRGYEQYF
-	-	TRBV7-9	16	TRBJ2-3	TGTGCCAGCAGCTCCCCCGGGGGGCTCGGCACAGATACGCAGTATTTT	CASSSPGGLGTDTQYF
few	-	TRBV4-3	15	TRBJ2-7	TGCGCCAGCAGCCACAGTGGACTGAAATCCTACGAGCAGTACTTC	CASSHSGLKSYEQYF
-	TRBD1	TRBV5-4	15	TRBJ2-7	TGTGCCAGCAGCCTCAGTCCCGGGACAGAATACGAGCAGTACTTC	CASSLSPGTEYEQYF
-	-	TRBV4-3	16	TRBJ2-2	TGCGCCAGCAGCCAAGATCCGGGCACTTTGGCCGGGGAGCTGTTTTTT	CASSQDPGTLAGELFF
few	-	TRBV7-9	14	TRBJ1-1	TGTGCCAGCAGCCCAATAACAGGGAACACTGAAGCTTTCTTT	CASSPITGNTEAFF
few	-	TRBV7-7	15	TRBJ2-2	TGTGCCAGCAGCTTAGACATCGGAGGGATCGGGGAGCTGTTTTTT	CASSLDIGGIGELFF
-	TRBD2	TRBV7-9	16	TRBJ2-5	TGTGCCAGCAGCTCGGGGACTAGCGGGAGAGTGGAGACCCAGTACTTC	CASSSGTSGRVETQYF
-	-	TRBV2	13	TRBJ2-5	TGTGCCAGCGGGAGTGGTAACTTATGGACCCAGTACTTC	CASGSGNLWTQYF
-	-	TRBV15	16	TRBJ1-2	TGTGCCACCAGCAGAGCCCCGGCAGGGAGGAACTATGGCTACACCTTC	CATSRAPAGRNYGYTF
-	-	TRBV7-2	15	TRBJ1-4	TGTGCCAGCAGCTTAGTTGGTGGGTACGGTGAAAAACTGTTTTTT	CASSLVGGYGEKLFF
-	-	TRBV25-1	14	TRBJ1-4	TGTGCCAGCGGGGGGCGCACAACTAATGAAAAACTGTTTTTT	CASGGRTTNEKLFF
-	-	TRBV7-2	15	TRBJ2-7	TGTGCCAGCAGCTTAGCTCCCCTGGGGACCTACGAGCAGTACTTC	CASSLAPLGTYEQYF